This T cell receptor beta chain was retrieved from a study of T-cell memory formation after mild COVID-19 (dated by TCRdb to the early 2020s). At the level of the whole study: TCR sequence clusters from the two donors were largely donor specific. Longitudinal TCRalpha and TCRbeta repertoire sequencing tracked T-cell clones expanding and contracting after mild COVID-19 in two donors. Two young, previously healthy adult volunteers, one female and one male, were included in the cohort. Results and caveats for the whole study, not just this receptor: From day 15 to 85, contracting clones showed balanced CD4/CD8 phenotypes, whereas a second wave of clones that expanded from day 15 to 37 leaned towards CD4+. Contracting CD4+ clones turned up mainly in the CM and EM memory subsets, whereas EMRA was where CD8+ clones were enriched. The study covered only a couple of mild cases, and larger cohorts including severe cases with pre-infection samples were considered necessary. SARS-CoV-2 specificity of the second-wave clones peaking on day 37 was not confirmed. Some responding clones were found in pre-infection memory, which suggests that pre-existing cross-reactive memory T cells took part in the SARS-CoV-2 response.

Points on this clonotype: Its antigen specificity is not known. Base qualities are not provided; no much larger clone lies one nucleotide away.

The data were produced on an Illumina NovaSeq 6000. Using 5'RACE with constant-segment primers, TCRalpha and TCRbeta cDNA libraries were constructed, with sample barcodes and unique molecular identifiers added in the process. RNA was extracted from every sample with Trizol reagent. Library amplification was performed in two PCR steps, and a second sample barcode and Illumina TruSeq adapters were introduced in the second step. The libraries were sequenced on an Illumina NovaSeq using 2 x 150 bp paired-end reads. In the authors' own workflow: With migec v1.2.7, reads were demultiplexed and then collapsed into UMI-guided consensus sequences. Using mixcr v2.1.11, the UMI consensuses were aligned to TRA and TRB V and J templates and assembled into clonotypes. A clonotype was counted as expanded or contracted only if both edgeR and NoisET called the change significant, with noise models trained on biological replicates. For edgeR calls, a false discovery rate-adjusted p below 0.01 and a log2 fold-change threshold of 1 were applied. As an exploratory analysis of dynamics, max-normalized trajectories of the 1000 most abundant clonotypes were examined by PCA with hierarchical clustering. Separately sequenced CD4+ and CD8+ repertoires were used to assign the CD4 or CD8 phenotype of responding clones. TCRdb handled the public reads itself, with Q25 trimming in fastp and clone calling in MiXCR, and kept productive beta chains. CDR3 protein duplicates are merged, each entry listing the most common genes and DNA. TCRdb, not the original authors, processed these V and J calls. Within this sample are 350,000 to 500,000 distinct CDR3 sequences, with more than 15% of them counted one time only. About 22% of the sample goes to the ten largest clones.

Ficoll-Paque density gradient centrifugation was used to isolate PBMCs. The clonotype was recovered from a man aged 18 to 29 who had mild COVID-19 (a few samples of this study predate the infection). The sample titles of this study are shuffled in the database, so cell type and time point are left out; the donor was told from shared clones. Input material: PBMCs or a T cell subset sorted from them (not recorded which).

The DNA sequence is as follows: TGTGCCAGCAGTCCCCTCTATACTAGCGGGGTGGTTGAGACCCAGTACTTC. Translated, it reads CASSPLYTSGVVETQYF. The rearranged segments are TRBV28 and TRBJ2-5, and TRBD2 matches 10 of the central bases. CDR3 length: 17 amino acids, cysteine to phenylalanine. The kept DNA is CDR3 alone, 51 bases in frame from the first base. CDR1 and CDR2 (MDHEN, SYDVKM) derive from the germline V gene. Trimmed from V: 5 bases; trimmed from J: 5 bases; junction bases lacking a gene match: 14.